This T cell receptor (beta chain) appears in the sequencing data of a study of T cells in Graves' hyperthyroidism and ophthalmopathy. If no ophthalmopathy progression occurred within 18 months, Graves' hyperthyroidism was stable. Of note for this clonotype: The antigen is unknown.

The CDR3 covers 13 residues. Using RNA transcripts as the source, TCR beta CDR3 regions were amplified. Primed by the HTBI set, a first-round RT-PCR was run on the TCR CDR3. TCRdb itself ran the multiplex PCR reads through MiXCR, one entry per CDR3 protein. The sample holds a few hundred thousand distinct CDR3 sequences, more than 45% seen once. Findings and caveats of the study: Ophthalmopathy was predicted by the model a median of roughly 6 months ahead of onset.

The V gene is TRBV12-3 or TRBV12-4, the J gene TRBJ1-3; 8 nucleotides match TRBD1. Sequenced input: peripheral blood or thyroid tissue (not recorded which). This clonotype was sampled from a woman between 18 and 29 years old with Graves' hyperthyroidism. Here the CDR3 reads CAGGQGSGNTIYF. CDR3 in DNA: TGTGCTGGCGGACAGGGTTCTGGAAACACCATATATTTT.